This T cell receptor (beta chain) was sequenced for a study of control samples from healthy donors and cancer patients. Assay used: immunoSEQ multiplex PCR; TCRdb lists only in-frame clones, some missing. Of 150,000 to 180,000 clones in the sample, about 93% were seen once. Trimming took 3 bases from V and 3 from J; bases not matched to a gene: 11. Germline V gene lookup returns CDR1 DFQATT and CDR2 SNEGSKA (reference sequence). CDR3 size: 15 residues. The source material was blood. V is TRBV20-1 and J is TRBJ2-7; 7 positions match TRBD1. The source of this sequence is a man aged 45-60 years in good health. The CDR3 DNA reads as TGCAGTGCTAGTACCAACAGGGGCGGGCTCTACGAGCAGTACTTC. Amino acid sequence: CSASTNRGGLYEQYF.